The 17 T cell receptor beta chains given below trace back to one sample, sequenced in a study of T cell changes during pregnancy in multiple sclerosis. Sequencing was performed with immunoSEQ multiplex PCR; in TCRdb, only in-frame clones are kept and a portion is missing. The sample lists fewer than 85,000 clones, 90% to 95% occurring once. The sample here was peripheral blood, taken in the second trimester of pregnancy. The source of these receptors is a female donor with multiple sclerosis, enrolled in a pregnancy study.

The chain carries TRBV5-1 and TRBJ1-2; no definite D call. The CDR3 spans 14 residues. Trimming stripped 0 bases from V and 1 base from J, with 7 bases between. The germline gives CDR1 SGHRS, CDR2 YFSETQ. CDR3: CASSLGQVNYGYTF. The CDR3 nucleotides are TGCGCCAGCAGCTTGGGACAAGTTAACTATGGCTACACCTTC.

The genes are TRBV7-9 and TRBJ1-1; weak D call: TRBD1 (5 bases). V lost 4 bases to trimming and J lost 2 bases, with 20 bases between them. The CDR3 is 17 amino acids. Germline V gene data show CDR1 as SEHNR and CDR2 as FQNEAQ (reference sequence). CDR3 sequence: CASSSDPQGWGNTEAFF. CDR3 bases: TGTGCCAGCAGCTCGGACCCTCAGGGATGGGGAAACACTGAAGCTTTCTTT.

The CDR3 spells CSARLSPEAFF. In DNA, the CDR3 is TGCAGTGCTAGATTAAGCCCTGAAGCTTTCTTT. The chain combines TRBV20-1 with TRBJ1-1; D ambiguous. The CDR3 totals 11 residues. The V and J ends lost 2 bases and 6 bases respectively, with 7 bases between them. Germline-derived CDR1 and CDR2 are DFQATT and SNEGSKA (reference sequence).

This sequence joins TRBV7-9 and TRBJ2-7; no reliable D call. Per germline, CDR1 SEHNR and CDR2 FQNEAQ (reference sequence). The CDR3 spans 12 residues. The V and J ends lost 1 base and 6 bases respectively, with 7 bases between them. This CDR3 reads CASSLVLVEQYF. CDR3 in DNA: TGTGCCAGCAGCTTAGTATTAGTCGAGCAGTACTTC.

This chain uses TRBV28 with TRBJ1-1; D gene ambiguous. The CDR3 is 14 amino acids. The germline V and J ends were trimmed by 3 bases and 3 bases, with 11 bases remaining between them. In germline, CDR1 is MDHEN, CDR2 SYDVKM. The CDR3: CASSFWRGYTEAFF. CDR3 nucleotide sequence: TGTGCCAGCAGTTTTTGGCGGGGATACACTGAAGCTTTCTTT.

The chain is built from TRBV6-6 and TRBJ2-7, with a tentative D call TRBD1 (5 bases). The V gene's germline CDR1 is MNHNY and CDR2 SVGAGI (reference sequence). The CDR3 loop spans 11 amino acids. V lost 8 bases, J lost 4 bases, and 9 bases lay in between. The CDR3 region is CASGQGYEQYF. In DNA form, the CDR3 reads TGTGCCAGCGGGCAGGGTTACGAGCAGTACTTC.

This clone was seen only once. The chain is built from TRBV25-1 and TRBJ2-3; D gene uncertain. Trimming stripped 5 bases from V and 3 bases from J, with 18 bases between. CDR1 and CDR2 from the germline V gene are MGHDK and SYGVNS. The CDR3 is 16 residues long. The CDR3 loop reads CASSTNLRPITDTQYF. CDR3 bases: TGTGCCAGCAGTACTAACCTAAGACCGATAACAGATACGCAGTATTTT.

The chain employs TRBV13 and TRBJ2-5, with D tentatively TRBD2 (5 bases). V was clipped by 5 bases and J by 0 bases, with 13 bases between them. Germline V CDR1 and CDR2: PRHDT, FYEKMQ (reference sequence). The CDR3 has 15 amino acids. The DNA for the CDR3 is TGTGCCAGCAGCACAACCCGGGGTAACCAAGAGACCCAGTACTTC. It encodes CASSTTRGNQETQYF.

V and J are TRBV9 and TRBJ2-2; TRBD1 matches 12 bases. Trimming at V came to 4 bases and at J to 0 bases, leaving 7 bases not matched to a gene. Germline CDR1 reads SGDLS; CDR2 reads YYNGEE. The CDR3 consists of 18 residues. The CDR3 bases are TGTGCCAGCAGCCTCGGGACAGGGGGCCCCGCGAACACCGGGGAGCTGTTTTTT. Translation: CASSLGTGGPANTGELFF.

V gene TRBV9 combines with J gene TRBJ1-2; D unresolved. The CDR3 loop spans 15 amino acids. The germline gives CDR1 SGDLS, CDR2 YYNGEE. V dropped 2 bases and J dropped 4 bases, with 15 bases sitting between them. CDR3 sequence (DNA): TGTGCCAGCAGCGTTTCCCAGGTTTCCCCCTATGGCTACACCTTC. Its protein is CASSVSQVSPYGYTF.

CDR3 sequence reads: CASSSGTGDYGYTF. DNA for the CDR3: TGTGCCAGCAGCTCGGGGACAGGGGACTATGGCTACACCTTC. The chain has TRBV5-6 and TRBJ1-2; 10 nucleotides align to TRBD1. Per germline, CDR1 SGHDT and CDR2 YYEEEE. J was trimmed by 3 bases and V by 3 bases; bases with no gene match: 2. This CDR3 is built from 14 residues.

The CDR3 protein is CASSLDERGAGDTQYF. CDR3 DNA: TGCGCCAGCAGCTTGGATGAGCGGGGGGCTGGAGATACGCAGTATTTT. The chain links TRBV5-1 to TRBJ2-3, with 9 nucleotides matching TRBD2. The junction had 7 bases not matched to a gene; V was cut back by 0 bases and J by 5 bases. Germline V gives CDR1 SGHRS, CDR2 YFSETQ. CDR3 length equals 16 residues.

The rearrangement links TRBV29-1 to TRBJ1-1; D uncertain. Germline CDR1 and CDR2: SQVTM and ANQGSEA. The CDR3 is 12 amino acids. With 5 bases removed from V and 0 bases from J, the gap between germline ends came to 7 bases. The CDR3 bases are TGCAGCGTTAAATCCATGAACACTGAAGCTTTCTTT. Its protein product is CSVKSMNTEAFF.

The CDR3 spells CASSLVGQGYTGELFF. The DNA of the CDR3 is TGTGCCAGCAGTTTAGTTGGGCAGGGATACACCGGGGAGCTGTTTTTT. The chain joins TRBV27 to TRBJ2-2; possible D gene TRBD1, 5 bases. This CDR3 contains 16 residues. With 2 bases removed from V and 3 bases from J, the gap between germline ends came to 13 bases. Germline assignment: CDR1 MNHEY and CDR2 SMNVEV (reference sequence).

This chain links TRBV7-9 with TRBJ2-7, with a possible D match to TRBD2 (6 bases). This CDR3 is built from 14 residues. CDR1 is SEHNR and CDR2 is FQNEAQ in the germline V gene (reference sequence). The V gene lost 1 base and the J gene lost 5 bases, with 12 bases spanning the gap. The CDR3 DNA sequence: TGTGCCAGCAGCTTAGTTGGGACGGGGGACGAGCAGTACTTC. It specifies CASSLVGTGDEQYF.

This chain links TRBV5-6 with TRBJ2-7; 7 bases align to TRBD1. Germline CDR1 and CDR2: SGHDT and YYEEEE. After removal of 4 bases from V and 7 bases from J, the junction contained 11 bases not matched to a gene. The CDR3 runs 14 residues. CDR3 amino acids: CASSDGTDSYEQYF. The CDR3 DNA follows: TGTGCCAGCAGCGACGGGACAGACTCTTATGAGCAGTACTTC.

The V call is TRBV6-5, the J call TRBJ2-1; TRBD1 matches at 8 bases. CDR1 MNHEY and CDR2 SVGAGI come from the germline V gene. The CDR3 totals 16 residues. The ends lost 0 bases at V and 5 bases at J; junction bases unmatched: 6. CDR3 nucleotide sequence: TGTGCCAGCAGTTACTCGAAGGTGACAGGGGACAATGAGCAGTTCTTC. Translation: CASSYSKVTGDNEQFF.